This TCR beta chain emerged from a study of response to subunit inactivated influenza vaccine (dated by TCRdb to the late 2010s). Describing the broader study: Deep quantitative profiling of the T cell receptor repertoire was used in the study to follow responses to a trivalent subunit inactivated influenza vaccine. The investigation overall reported the following: It was suggested by the authors that each seasonal influenza vaccination may recruit only a limited number of new T cells.

V is shortened by 3 bases, J by 7 bases, and the region joining them spans 7 bases. The CDR3, cysteine through phenylalanine, is 11 amino acids long. Of all the DNA, just the CDR3 is kept, 33 bases in frame from base 1. Libraries were prepared through RT-PCR. Sequenced using an Illumina HiSeq 2500. TCRdb took the public reads, trimmed them with fastp at Q25, ran MiXCR for clone calling and kept in-frame beta chains. Entries are consolidated by CDR3 protein sequence, retaining the most common genes and DNA. The sample records 500,000 to 550,000 distinct CDR3 sequences, approximately 7.7% of which are singletons. The top ten clonotypes cover roughly 13% of the sample. A note on this clonotype: Its antigen is unknown. Per-base quality was not reported, and no clone a single base away is much larger than it.

The rearrangement combines TRBV12-3 or TRBV12-4 with TRBJ2-7; the D gene remains uncertain. This clonotype was obtained from a man aged 45 to 75 who received an inactivated influenza vaccine. Donor details come from another sample of the same person, matched by shared clones. The specimen was PBMCs from blood, collected less than 30 months after vaccination. The DNA sequence follows: TGTGCCAGCAGTTTCCGTGGTGAGCAGTACTTC. It translates to CASSFRGEQYF.